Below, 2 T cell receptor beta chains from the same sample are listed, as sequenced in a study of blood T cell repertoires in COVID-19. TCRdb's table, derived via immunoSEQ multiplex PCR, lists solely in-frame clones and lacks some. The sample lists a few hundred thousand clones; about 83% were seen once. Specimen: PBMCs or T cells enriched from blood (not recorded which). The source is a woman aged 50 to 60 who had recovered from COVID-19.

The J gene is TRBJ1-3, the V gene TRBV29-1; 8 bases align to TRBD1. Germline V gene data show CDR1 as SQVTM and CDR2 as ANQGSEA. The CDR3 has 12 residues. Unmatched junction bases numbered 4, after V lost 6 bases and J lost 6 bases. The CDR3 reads CSVRTGKNTIYF. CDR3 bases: TGCAGCGTCCGGACAGGGAAAAACACCATATATTTT.

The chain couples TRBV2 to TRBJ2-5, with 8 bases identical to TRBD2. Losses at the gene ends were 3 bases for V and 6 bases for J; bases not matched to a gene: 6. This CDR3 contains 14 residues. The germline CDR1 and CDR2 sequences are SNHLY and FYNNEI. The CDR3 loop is CASSDHGGGKTQYF. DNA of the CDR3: TGTGCCAGCAGTGATCACGGGGGGGGAAAGACCCAGTACTTC. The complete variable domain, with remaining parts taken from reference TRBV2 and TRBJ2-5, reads EPEVTQTPSHQVTQMGQEVILRCVPISNHLYFYWYRQILGQKVEFLVSFYNNEISEKSEIFDDQFSVERPDGSNFTLKIRSTKLEDSAMYFCASSDHGGGKTQYFGPGTRLLVL.